This T cell receptor (beta chain) was sequenced for a study of blood T cell repertoires in COVID-19. The method was immunoSEQ multiplex PCR; TCRdb's version includes in-frame clones alone and lacks a portion of them. Of 150,000 to 200,000 clones listed, around 87% were seen once; the top ten hold roughly 2.5%. CDR3 length equals 16 residues. CDR1 LGHDT and CDR2 YNNKEL come from the germline V gene (reference sequence). J was trimmed by 5 bases and V by 1 base; bases with no gene match: 5. The TCR was taken from a man aged 35 to 55 with active or convalescent COVID-19. This sequence joins TRBV3-1 (or the pseudogene TRBV3-2) and TRBJ1-6; 7 nucleotides line up with TRBD1. The sequenced material came from peripheral blood. CDR3: CASSQGFGTDNSPLHF. CDR3 coding DNA: TGTGCCAGCAGCCAAGGATTCGGGACAGATAATTCACCCCTCCACTTT.